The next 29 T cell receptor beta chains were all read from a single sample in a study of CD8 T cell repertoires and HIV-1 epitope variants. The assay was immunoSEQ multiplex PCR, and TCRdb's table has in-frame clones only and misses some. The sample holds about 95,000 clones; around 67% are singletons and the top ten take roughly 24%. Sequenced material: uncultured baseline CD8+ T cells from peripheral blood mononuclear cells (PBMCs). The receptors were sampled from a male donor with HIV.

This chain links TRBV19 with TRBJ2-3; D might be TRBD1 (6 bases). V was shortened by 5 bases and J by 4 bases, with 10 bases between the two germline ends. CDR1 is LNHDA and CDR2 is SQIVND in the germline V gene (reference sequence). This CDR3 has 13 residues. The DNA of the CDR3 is TGTGCCAGTAGTTACAGGGTGGCAGATACGCAGTATTTT. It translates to CASSYRVADTQYF.

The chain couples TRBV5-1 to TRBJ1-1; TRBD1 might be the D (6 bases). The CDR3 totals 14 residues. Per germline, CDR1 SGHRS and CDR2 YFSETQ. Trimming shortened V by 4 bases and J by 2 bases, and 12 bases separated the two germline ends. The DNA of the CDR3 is TGCGCCAGCAGCAGAAACAGGGTAAACACTGAAGCTTTCTTT. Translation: CASSRNRVNTEAFF.

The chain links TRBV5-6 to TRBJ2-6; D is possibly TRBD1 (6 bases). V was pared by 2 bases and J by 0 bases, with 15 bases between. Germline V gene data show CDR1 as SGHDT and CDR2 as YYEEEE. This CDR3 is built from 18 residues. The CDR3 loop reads CASSFPTGISSGANVLTF. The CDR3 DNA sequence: TGTGCCAGCAGCTTCCCGACAGGAATTAGCTCTGGGGCCAACGTCCTGACTTTC.

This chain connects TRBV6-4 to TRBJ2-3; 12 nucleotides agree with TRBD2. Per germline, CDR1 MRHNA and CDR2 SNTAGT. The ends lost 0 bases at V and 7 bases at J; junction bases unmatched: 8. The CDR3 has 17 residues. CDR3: CASSDSRLAGAGYTQYF. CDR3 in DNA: TGTGCCAGCAGTGACTCCCGACTAGCGGGGGCCGGTTATACGCAGTATTTT.

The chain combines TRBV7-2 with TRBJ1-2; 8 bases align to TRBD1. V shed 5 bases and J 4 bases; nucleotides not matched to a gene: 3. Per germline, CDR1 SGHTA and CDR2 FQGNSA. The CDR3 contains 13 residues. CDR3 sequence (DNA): TGTGCCAGCAGCCCACAGGGGGTCTATGGCTACACCTTC. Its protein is CASSPQGVYGYTF.

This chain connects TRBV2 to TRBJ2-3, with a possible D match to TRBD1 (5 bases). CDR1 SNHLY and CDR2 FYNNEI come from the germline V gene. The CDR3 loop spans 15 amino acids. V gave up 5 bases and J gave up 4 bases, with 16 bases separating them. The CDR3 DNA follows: TGTGCCAGCAGTCCCCGGACCCAAGGGGCAGATACGCAGTATTTT. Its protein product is CASSPRTQGADTQYF.

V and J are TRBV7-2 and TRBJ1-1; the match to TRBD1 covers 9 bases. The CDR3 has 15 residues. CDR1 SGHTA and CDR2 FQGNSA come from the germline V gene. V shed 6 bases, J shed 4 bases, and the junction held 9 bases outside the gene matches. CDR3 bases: TGTGCCAGCAGTCCCCCAGGGACAGGGTCCACTGAAGCTTTCTTT. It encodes CASSPPGTGSTEAFF.

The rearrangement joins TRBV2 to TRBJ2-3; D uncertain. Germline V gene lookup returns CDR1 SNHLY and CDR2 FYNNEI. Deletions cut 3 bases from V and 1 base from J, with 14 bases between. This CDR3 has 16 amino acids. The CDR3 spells CASSDLNDRRTDTQYF. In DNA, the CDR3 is TGTGCCAGCAGTGATCTCAACGATCGCCGCACAGATACGCAGTATTTT.

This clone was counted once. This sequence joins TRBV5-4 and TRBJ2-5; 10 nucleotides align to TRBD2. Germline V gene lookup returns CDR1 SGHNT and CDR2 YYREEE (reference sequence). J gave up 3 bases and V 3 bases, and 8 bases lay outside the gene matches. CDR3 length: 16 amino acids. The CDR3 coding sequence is TGTGCCAGCAGCTCCCGCCTAGCGGGGGAGGAAGAGACCCAGTACTTC. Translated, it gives CASSSRLAGEEETQYF.

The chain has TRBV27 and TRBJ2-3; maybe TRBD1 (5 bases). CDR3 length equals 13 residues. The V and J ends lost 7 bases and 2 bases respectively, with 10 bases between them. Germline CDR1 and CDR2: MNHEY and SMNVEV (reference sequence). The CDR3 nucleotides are TGTGCCAGCACGACAGATCCCACAGATACGCAGTATTTT. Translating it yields CASTTDPTDTQYF.

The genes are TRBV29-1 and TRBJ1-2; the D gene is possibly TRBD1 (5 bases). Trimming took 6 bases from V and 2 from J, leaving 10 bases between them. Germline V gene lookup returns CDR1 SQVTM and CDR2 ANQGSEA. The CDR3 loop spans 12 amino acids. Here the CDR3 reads CSVNRDNYGYTF. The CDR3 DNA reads TGCAGCGTCAACCGGGACAACTATGGCTACACCTTC.

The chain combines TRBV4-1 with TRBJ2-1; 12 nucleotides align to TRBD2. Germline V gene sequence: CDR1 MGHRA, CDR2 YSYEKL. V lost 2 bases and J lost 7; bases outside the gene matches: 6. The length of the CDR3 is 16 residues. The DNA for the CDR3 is TGCGCCAGCAGCCAACGACTAGCGGGGGAATGGAATGAGCAGTTCTTC. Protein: CASSQRLAGEWNEQFF.

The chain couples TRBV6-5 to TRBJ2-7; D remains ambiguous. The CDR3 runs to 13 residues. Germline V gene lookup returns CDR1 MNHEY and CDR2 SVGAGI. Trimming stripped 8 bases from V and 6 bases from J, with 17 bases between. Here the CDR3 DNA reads TGTGCCAGCTCCCCCTTGTATCAAGGCGAGCAGTACTTC. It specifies CASSPLYQGEQYF.

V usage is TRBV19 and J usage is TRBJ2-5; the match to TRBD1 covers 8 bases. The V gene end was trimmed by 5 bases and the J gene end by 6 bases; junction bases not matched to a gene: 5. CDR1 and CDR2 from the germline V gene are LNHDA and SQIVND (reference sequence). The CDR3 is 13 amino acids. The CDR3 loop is CASSGQGAKTQYF. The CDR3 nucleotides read TGTGCCAGTAGTGGGCAGGGGGCGAAGACCCAGTACTTC.

For the CDR3, the DNA is TGTGCCAGCAGCTTAGGGGGCTACCAGAAGAGTGAGCAGTTCTTC. This encodes CASSLGGYQKSEQFF. The V gene is TRBV7-2, the J gene TRBJ2-1; weak D call: TRBD1 (5 bases). Deletions cut 1 base from V and 9 bases from J, with 16 bases between. The CDR3 spans 15 residues. Per germline, CDR1 SGHTA and CDR2 FQGNSA.

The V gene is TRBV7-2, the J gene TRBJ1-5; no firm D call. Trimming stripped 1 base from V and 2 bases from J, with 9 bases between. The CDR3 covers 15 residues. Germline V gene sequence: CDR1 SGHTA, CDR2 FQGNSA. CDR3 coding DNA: TGTGCCAGCAGCTTAGTGGACCTTCGCAATCAGCCCCAGCATTTT. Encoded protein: CASSLVDLRNQPQHF. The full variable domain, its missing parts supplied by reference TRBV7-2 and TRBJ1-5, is GAGVSQSPSNKVTEKGKDVELRCDPISGHTALYWYRQSLGQGLEFLIYFQGNSAPDKSGLPSDRFSAERTGGSVSTLTIQRTQQEDSAVYLCASSLVDLRNQPQHFGDGTRLSIL.

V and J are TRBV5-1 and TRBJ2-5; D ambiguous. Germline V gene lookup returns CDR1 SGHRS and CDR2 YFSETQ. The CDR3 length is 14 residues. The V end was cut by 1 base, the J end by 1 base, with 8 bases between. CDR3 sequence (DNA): TGCGCCAGCAGCTTGTCTTCGGCCCAAGAGACCCAGTACTTC. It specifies CASSLSSAQETQYF.

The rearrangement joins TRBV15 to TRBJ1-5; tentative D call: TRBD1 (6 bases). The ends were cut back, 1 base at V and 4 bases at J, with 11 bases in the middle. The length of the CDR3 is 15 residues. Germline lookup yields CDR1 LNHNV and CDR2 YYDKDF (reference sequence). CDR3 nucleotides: TGTGCCACCAGCAGAGGGGGGCGGGGAAATCAGCCCCAGCATTTT. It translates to CATSRGGRGNQPQHF.

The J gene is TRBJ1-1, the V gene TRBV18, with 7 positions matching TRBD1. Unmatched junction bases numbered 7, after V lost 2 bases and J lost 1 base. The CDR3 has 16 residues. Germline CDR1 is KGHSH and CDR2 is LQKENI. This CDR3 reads CASSPYDRAENTEAFF. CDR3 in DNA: TGTGCCAGCTCACCATACGACAGGGCAGAGAACACTGAAGCTTTCTTT.

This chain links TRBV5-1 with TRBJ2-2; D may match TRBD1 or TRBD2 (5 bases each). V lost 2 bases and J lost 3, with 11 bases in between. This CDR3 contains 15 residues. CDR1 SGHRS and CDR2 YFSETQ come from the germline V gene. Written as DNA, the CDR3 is TGCGCCAGCAGCTTCTCGGGGCCGGACACCGGGGAGCTGTTTTTT. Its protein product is CASSFSGPDTGELFF.

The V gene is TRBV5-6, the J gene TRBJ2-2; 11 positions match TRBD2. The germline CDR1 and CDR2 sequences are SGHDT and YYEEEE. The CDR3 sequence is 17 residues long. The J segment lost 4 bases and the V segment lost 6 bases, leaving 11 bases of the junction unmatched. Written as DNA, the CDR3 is TGTGCCAGCATCTTAACTAGCACTAGCGGGAGCACCGGGGAGCTGTTTTTT. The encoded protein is CASILTSTSGSTGELFF. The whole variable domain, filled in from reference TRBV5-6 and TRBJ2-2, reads DAGVTQSPTHLIKTRGQQVTLRCSPKSGHDTVSWYQQALGQGPQFIFQYYEEEERQRGNFPDRFSGHQFPNYSSELNVNALLLGDSALYLCASILTSTSGSTGELFFGEGSRLTVL.

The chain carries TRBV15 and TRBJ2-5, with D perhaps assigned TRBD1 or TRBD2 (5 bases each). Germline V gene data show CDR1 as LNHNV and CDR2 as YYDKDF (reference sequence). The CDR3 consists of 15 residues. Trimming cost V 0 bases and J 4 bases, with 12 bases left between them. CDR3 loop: CATSRDNSGGETQYF. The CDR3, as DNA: TGTGCCACCAGCAGAGATAATAGTGGGGGAGAGACCCAGTACTTC.

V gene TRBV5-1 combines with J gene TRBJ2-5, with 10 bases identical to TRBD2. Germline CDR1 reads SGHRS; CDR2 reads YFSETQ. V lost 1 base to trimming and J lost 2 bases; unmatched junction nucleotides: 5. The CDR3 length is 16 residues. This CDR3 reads CASSLTTAGGQETQYF. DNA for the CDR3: TGCGCCAGCAGCTTGACCACAGCGGGGGGGCAAGAGACCCAGTACTTC.

Here the CDR3 reads CASGWGPGELFF. In DNA form, the CDR3 reads TGTGCCAGTGGGTGGGGCCCCGGGGAGCTGTTTTTT. The J gene is TRBJ2-2, the V gene TRBV19; tentative D call: TRBD1 (5 bases). With 8 bases removed from V and 6 bases from J, the gap between germline ends came to 10 bases. Germline V lookup: CDR1 LNHDA, CDR2 SQIVND (reference sequence). The CDR3 runs 12 residues.

CDR3 nucleotide sequence: TGTGCCAGCAGCTCCAACGGGCAGGCCTCCTACACCTTC. This sequence encodes CASSSNGQASYTF. The chain employs TRBV7-9 and TRBJ1-2; D is uncertain. V lost 4 bases, J lost 10 bases, and 16 bases lay in between. CDR1 and CDR2 (germline): SEHNR, FQNEAQ (reference sequence). The CDR3 has 13 residues.

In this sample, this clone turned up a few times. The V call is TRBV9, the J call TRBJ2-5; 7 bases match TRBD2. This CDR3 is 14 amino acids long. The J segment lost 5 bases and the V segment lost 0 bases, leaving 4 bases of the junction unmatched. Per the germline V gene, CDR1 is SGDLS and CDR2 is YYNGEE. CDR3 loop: CASSVGEGPETQYF. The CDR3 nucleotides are TGTGCCAGCAGCGTAGGGGAGGGCCCTGAGACCCAGTACTTC.

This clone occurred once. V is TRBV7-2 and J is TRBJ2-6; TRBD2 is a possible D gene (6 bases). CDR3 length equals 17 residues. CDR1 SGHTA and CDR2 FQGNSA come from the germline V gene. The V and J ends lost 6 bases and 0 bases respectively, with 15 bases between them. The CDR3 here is CASRATGGDSGANVLTF. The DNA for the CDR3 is TGTGCCAGCAGGGCAACCGGAGGGGACTCTGGGGCCAACGTCCTGACTTTC.

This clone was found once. CDR3 protein: CASSSSSFYEQYF. The CDR3 DNA is TGCGCCAGCAGCTCCTCCAGTTTCTACGAGCAGTACTTC. The genes are TRBV5-1 and TRBJ2-7; D is ambiguous. The V gene lost 3 bases and the J gene lost 3 bases, with 10 bases spanning the gap. Germline V gives CDR1 SGHRS, CDR2 YFSETQ. This CDR3 has 13 residues.

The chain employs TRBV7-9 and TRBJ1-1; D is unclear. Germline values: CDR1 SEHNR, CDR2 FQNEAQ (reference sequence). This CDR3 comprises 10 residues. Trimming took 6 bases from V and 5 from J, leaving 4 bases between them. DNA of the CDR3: TGTGCCAGCAGGGGGACTGAAGCTTTCTTT. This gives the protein CASRGTEAFF.